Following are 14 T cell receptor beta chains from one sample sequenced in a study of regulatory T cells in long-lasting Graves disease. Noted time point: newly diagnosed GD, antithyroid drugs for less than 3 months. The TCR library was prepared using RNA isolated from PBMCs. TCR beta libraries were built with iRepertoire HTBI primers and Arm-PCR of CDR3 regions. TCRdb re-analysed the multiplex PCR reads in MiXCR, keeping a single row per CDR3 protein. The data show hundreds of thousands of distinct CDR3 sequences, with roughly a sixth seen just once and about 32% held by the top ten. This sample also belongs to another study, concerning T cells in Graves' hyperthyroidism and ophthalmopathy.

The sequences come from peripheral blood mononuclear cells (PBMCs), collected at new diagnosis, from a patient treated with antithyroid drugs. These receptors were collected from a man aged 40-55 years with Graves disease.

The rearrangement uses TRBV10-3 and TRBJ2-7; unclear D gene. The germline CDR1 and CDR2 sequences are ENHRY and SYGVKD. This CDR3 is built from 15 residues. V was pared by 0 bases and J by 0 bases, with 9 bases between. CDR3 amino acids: CAISESHELSYEQYF. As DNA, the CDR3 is TGTGCCATCAGTGAGTCGCACGAACTCTCCTACGAGCAGTACTTC.

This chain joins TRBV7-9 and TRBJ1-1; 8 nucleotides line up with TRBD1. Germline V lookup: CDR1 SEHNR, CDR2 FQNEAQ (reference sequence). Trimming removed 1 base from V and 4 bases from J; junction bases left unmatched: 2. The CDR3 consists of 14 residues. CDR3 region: CASSLDRGSTEAFF. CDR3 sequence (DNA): TGTGCCAGCAGCTTAGACAGGGGGTCCACTGAAGCTTTCTTT. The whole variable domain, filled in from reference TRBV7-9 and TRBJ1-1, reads DTGVSQNPRHKITKRGQNVTFRCDPISEHNRLYWYRQTLGQGPEFLTYFQNEAQLEKSRLLSDRFSAERPKGSFSTLEIQRTEQGDSAMYLCASSLDRGSTEAFFGQGTRLTVV.

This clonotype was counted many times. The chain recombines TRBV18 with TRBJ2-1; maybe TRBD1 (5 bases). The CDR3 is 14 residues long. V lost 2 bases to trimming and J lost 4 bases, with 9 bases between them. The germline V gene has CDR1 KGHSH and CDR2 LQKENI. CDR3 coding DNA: TGTGCCAGCTCACCAATACAGGAGTACAATGAGCAGTTCTTC. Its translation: CASSPIQEYNEQFF.

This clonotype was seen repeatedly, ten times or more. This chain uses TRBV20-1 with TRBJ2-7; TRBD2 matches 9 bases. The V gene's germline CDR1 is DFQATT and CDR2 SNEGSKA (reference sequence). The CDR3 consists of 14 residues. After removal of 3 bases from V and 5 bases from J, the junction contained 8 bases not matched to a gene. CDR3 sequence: CSASEVAGAHEQYF. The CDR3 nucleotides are TGCAGTGCTAGTGAGGTAGCGGGGGCCCACGAGCAGTACTTC.

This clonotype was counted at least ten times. The CDR3 loop reads CSAGDSSSAPLHF. CDR3 DNA: TGCAGTGCTGGGGACAGCTCGTCGGCACCCCTCCACTTT. The chain employs TRBV20-1 and TRBJ1-6; 7 nucleotides line up with TRBD1. CDR3 length equals 13 residues. Germline values: CDR1 DFQATT, CDR2 SNEGSKA (reference sequence). The V gene end was trimmed by 5 bases and the J gene end by 11 bases; junction bases not matched to a gene: 9.

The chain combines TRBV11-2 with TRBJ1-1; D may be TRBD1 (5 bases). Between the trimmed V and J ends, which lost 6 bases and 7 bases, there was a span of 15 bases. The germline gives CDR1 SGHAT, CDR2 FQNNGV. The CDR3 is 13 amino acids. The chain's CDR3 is CASSLGESVEAFF. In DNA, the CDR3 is TGTGCCAGCAGTCTAGGGGAATCGGTTGAAGCTTTCTTT.

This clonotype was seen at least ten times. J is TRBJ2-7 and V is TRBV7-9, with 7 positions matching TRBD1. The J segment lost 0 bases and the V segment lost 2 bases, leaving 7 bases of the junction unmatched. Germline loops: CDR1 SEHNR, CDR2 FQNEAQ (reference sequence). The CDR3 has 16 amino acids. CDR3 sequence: CASSLPTGDSSYEQYF. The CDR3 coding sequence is TGTGCCAGCAGCTTACCCACAGGGGATAGCTCCTACGAGCAGTACTTC.

The CDR3 nucleotides read TGTGCCAGCAGAACAGGGGTGTCGGATACGCAGTATTTT. As protein: CASRTGVSDTQYF. The V and J genes are TRBV7-9 and TRBJ2-3; 7 bases are shared with TRBD1. This CDR3 has 13 amino acids. With V trimmed by 6 bases and J by 6 bases, 6 bases remained unmatched. The germline CDR1 and CDR2 sequences are SEHNR and FQNEAQ (reference sequence).

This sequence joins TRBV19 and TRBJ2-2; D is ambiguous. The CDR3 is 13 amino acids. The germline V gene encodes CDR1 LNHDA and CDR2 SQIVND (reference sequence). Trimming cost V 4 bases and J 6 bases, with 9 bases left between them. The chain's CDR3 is CASSTGTPGELFF. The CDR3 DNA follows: TGTGCCAGTAGTACCGGTACCCCCGGGGAGCTGTTTTTT.

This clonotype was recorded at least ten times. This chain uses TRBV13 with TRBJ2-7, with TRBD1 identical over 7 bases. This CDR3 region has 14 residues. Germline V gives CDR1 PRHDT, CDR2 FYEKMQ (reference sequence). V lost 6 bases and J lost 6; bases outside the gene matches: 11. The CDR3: CASSYRGIMREQYF. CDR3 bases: TGTGCCAGCAGTTACAGGGGAATTATGCGCGAGCAGTACTTC.

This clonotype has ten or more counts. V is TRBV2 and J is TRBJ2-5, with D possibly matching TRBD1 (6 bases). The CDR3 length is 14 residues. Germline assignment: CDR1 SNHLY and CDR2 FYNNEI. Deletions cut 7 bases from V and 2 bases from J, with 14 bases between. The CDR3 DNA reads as TGTGCCAGCATCAGGGGTAGAAATCAAGAGACCCAGTACTTC. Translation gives CASIRGRNQETQYF.

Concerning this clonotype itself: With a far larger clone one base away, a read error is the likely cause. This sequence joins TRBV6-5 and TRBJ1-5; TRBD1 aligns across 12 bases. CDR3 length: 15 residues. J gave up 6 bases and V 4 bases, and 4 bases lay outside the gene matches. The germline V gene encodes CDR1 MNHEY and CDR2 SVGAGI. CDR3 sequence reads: CASSSGTGGFQPQHF. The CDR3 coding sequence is TGTGCCAGCAGTTCCGGGACAGGGGGCTTTCAGCCCCAGCATTTT.

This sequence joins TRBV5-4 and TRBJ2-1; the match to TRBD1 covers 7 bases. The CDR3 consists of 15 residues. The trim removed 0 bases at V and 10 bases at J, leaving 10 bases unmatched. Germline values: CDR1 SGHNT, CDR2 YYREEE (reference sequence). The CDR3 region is CASSLDRGLSYEQFF. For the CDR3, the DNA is TGTGCCAGCAGCTTGGACAGGGGCCTCTCCTACGAGCAGTTCTTC.

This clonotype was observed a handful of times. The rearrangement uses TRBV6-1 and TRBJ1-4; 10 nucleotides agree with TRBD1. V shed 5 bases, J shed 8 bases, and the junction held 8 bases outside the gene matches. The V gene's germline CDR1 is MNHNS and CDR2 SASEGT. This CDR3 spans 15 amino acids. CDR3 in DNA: TGTGCCAGCAGTAAAACGACAGGGGGCGAGGAAAAACTGTTTTTT. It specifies CASSKTTGGEEKLFF.